This T cell receptor (beta chain) was captured by sequencing in a study of OX40 agonist ivuxolimab in advanced cancers. Background on the whole study: Ivuxolimab was an agonistic, fully human IgG2 monoclonal antibody directed against OX40 (CD134), a costimulatory receptor. Intravenous ivuxolimab was administered to patients every 2 weeks at six dose levels: 0.01, 0.1, 0.3, 1.5, 3 and 10 mg/kg. Patients were allowed to have had prior anti-PD-1, anti-PD-L1 or anti-CTLA-4 therapy, and roughly two fifths of the dose-escalation patients had been treated with checkpoint inhibitors. Partial responses occurred in three dose-escalation patients, of whom one had hepatocellular carcinoma and two had cutaneous melanoma. In the dose-escalation cohort, around 80% of patients were male, and the mean age was 60 years with a range of 23 to 79. The purpose of peripheral TCRbeta sequencing was to test whether ivuxolimab changed TCR sequence diversity and led to clonal T-cell expansion. The paper describes the monotherapy dose-escalation part (N = 52 patients) of the phase I trial of ivuxolimab. Among the roughly 52 dose-escalation patients, 19 had hepatocellular carcinoma, 15 or so melanoma, 9 renal cell carcinoma and 9 head and neck cancer. Overall results and qualifications from the work: Antigen specificity was not determined for the clonally expanded peripheral T cells. After ivuxolimab, CD8+ T cells had more expanded clones than CD4+ T cells on average. Low levels of normalized T-cell clonal expansion were also seen in some patients who did not respond. At doses from 0.1 to 3.0 mg/kg, clonal expansion was seen in both CD4+ and CD8+ blood T cells between baseline and week 6. In the 0.1-3.0 mg/kg groups, partial responders were among the patients with the lowest normalized peripheral clonal expansion, particularly in CD8+ T cells.

To sequence the TCRbeta CDR3 region, genomic DNA was isolated from the sorted cells. TCRbeta CDR3 regions were sequenced using the immunoSEQ Assay. This immuneACCESS table, as held by TCRdb, lists in-frame sequences with V and J called but not all clones. Of the missing ones, under half trace to an unresolved V gene in checked studies; the others have no known cause. This sample is represented by about 79,000 clones; 91% of them were singletons. The ten largest make up more than 5.5% of the sample. Points on this clone: The clone's antigen remains unknown. Base quality data are lacking; no much larger clone is found one base away.

The trial excluded patients who had a history of autoimmune disease or were on systemic immunosuppression. In every dose cohort, peripheral blood was drawn for TCR sequencing at baseline, cycle 4 day 1, and cycle 7 day 1. The samples were drawn from a first-in-human, open-label, multicenter phase I dose-escalation trial of ivuxolimab. The trial enrolled adults with locally advanced or metastatic head and neck squamous cell, hepatocellular, melanoma or renal cell carcinoma. Before TCR sequencing, CD4+ T cells and CD8+ T cells were sorted from peripheral blood as separate populations. Via the germline V gene, CDR1 is ENHRY and CDR2 SYGVKD. From V the trimming removes 4 bases and from J it removes 6 bases, while the gene matches leave 8 bases of the junction unaccounted for. The CDR3 runs 14 residues from the cysteine to the phenylalanine. Just CDR3 DNA is preserved here, 42 bases in frame from base 1.

The clonotype was recovered from an adult with an advanced solid tumor such as melanoma, head and neck, liver or kidney cancer. The chain links TRBV10-3 with TRBJ2-7, and 8 junctional nucleotides match TRBD1. The specimen comprised CD4+ or CD8+ T cells sorted from blood, sampled in a trial of the OX40 agonist ivuxolimab. CDR3 loop: CAISGTGSLSEQYF. The DNA sequence is as follows: TGTGCCATCAGTGGGACAGGGTCTCTCAGCGAGCAGTACTTC.